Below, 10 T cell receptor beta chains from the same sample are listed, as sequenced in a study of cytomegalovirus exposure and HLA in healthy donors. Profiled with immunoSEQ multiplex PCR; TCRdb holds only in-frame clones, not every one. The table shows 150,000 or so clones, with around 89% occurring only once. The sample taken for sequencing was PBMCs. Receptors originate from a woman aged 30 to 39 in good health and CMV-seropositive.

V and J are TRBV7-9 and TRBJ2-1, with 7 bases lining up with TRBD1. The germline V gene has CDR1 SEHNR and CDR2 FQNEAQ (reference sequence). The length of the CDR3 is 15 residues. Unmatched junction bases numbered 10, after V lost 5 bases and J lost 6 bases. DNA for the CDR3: TGTGCCAGCAGCCCAGGGGGTGGTTGGGGCAATGAGCAGTTCTTC. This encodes CASSPGGGWGNEQFF. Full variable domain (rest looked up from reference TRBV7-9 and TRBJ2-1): DTGVSQNPRHKITKRGQNVTFRCDPISEHNRLYWYRQTLGQGPEFLTYFQNEAQLEKSRLLSDRFSAERPKGSFSTLEIQRTEQGDSAMYLCASSPGGGWGNEQFFGPGTRLTVL.

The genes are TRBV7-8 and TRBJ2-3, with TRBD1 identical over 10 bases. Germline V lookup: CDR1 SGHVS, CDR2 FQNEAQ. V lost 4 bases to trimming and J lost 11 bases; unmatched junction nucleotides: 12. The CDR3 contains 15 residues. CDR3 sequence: CASSSTGTGEKVQYF. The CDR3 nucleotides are TGTGCCAGCAGCTCCACTGGGACAGGGGAAAAGGTGCAGTATTTT.

The CDR3 DNA sequence: TGTGCCAGCAGTCCTCCCGGGGGACTAGAAACCGGGGAGCTGTTTTTT. The encoded protein is CASSPPGGLETGELFF. J is TRBJ2-2 and V is TRBV2; 8 bases are a match to TRBD2. From germline, CDR1 is SNHLY and CDR2 FYNNEI. This CDR3 has 16 amino acids. V gave up 5 bases and J gave up 5 bases; unmatched junction bases: 10.

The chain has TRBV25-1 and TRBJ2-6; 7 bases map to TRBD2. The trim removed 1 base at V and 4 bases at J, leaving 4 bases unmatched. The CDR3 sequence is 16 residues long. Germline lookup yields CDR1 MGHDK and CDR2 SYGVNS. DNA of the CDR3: TGTGCCAGCAGTGAATGGGGAGGGCCAGGGGCCAACGTCCTGACTTTC. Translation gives CASSEWGGPGANVLTF. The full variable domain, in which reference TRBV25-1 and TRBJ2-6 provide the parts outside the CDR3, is EADIYQTPRYLVIGTGKKITLECSQTMGHDKMYWYQQDPGMELHLIHYSYGVNSTEKGDLSSESTVSRIRTEHFPLTLESARPSHTSQYLCASSEWGGPGANVLTFGAGSRLTVL.

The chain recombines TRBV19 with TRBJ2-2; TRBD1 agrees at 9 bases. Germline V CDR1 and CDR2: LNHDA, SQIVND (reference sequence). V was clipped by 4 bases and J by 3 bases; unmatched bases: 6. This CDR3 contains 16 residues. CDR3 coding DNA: TGTGCCAGTAGTACCCCACAGGGGGCTTACACCGGGGAGCTGTTTTTT. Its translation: CASSTPQGAYTGELFF.

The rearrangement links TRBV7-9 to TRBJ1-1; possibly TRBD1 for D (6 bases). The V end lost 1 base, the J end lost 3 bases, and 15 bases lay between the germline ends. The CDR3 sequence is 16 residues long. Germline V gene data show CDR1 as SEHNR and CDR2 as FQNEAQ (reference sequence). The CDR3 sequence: CASSLGTGRPDTEAFF. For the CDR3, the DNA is TGTGCCAGCAGCTTAGGAACAGGGCGTCCGGACACTGAAGCTTTCTTT.

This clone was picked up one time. The CDR3 loop is CASFDQVYASTF. The CDR3 DNA reads TGTGCCAGCTTTGATCAGGTGTACGCCAGCACCTTC. This chain connects TRBV2 to TRBJ1-2; D unclear. Germline V CDR1 and CDR2: SNHLY, FYNNEI. The CDR3 totals 12 residues. V was shortened by 8 bases and J by 13 bases, with 20 bases between the two germline ends.

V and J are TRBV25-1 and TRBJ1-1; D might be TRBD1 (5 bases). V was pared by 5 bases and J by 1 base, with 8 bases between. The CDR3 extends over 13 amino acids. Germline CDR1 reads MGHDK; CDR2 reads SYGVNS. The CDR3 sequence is CASSLGGNTEAFF. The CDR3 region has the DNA TGTGCCAGCAGTCTGGGGGGGAACACTGAAGCTTTCTTT.

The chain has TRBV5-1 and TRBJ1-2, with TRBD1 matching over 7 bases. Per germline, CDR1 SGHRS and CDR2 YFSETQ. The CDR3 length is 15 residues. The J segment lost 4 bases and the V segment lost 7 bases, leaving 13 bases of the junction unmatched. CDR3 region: CASDHGPGQTYGYTF. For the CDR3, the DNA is TGCGCCAGCGACCACGGCCCGGGACAGACCTATGGCTACACCTTC.

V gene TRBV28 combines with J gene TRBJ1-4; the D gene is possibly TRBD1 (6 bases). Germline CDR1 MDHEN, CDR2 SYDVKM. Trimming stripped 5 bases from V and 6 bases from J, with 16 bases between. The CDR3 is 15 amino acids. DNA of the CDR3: TGTGCCAGCAGTGGAACAGGGAAGTTTTATGAAAAACTGTTTTTT. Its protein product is CASSGTGKFYEKLFF.